The rows below give T cell receptor beta chains drawn from one sample of a study of early T cells in non-severe SARS-CoV-2 infection. Using its own MiXCR run on the 5' RACE reads, TCRdb lists one record per CDR3 protein. The table records roughly 30,000 distinct CDR3 sequences, roughly 5% of them present only once. The specimen sequenced was whole blood. Source of these receptors: an adult who was a healthcare worker with PCR-confirmed SARS-CoV-2 infection or an uninfected control (not recorded which). The CDR3 runs from the conserved cysteine through the conserved F or W. Fields, in order: D gene, V gene, J gene, clone size, CDR3 DNA, CDR3 protein. D genes are given only for firm matches. Not all rows give a size; the values are once, few, many and, for expanded clones, a class.

>TRBD1|TRBV30|TRBJ1-2|few
TGTGCCTGGAGCGGACAGGGGGCTTATGGCTACACCTTC
CAWSGQGAYGYTF
>.|TRBV19|TRBJ1-2|many
TGTGCCAGTAGTATCCAGACAGAAGCTAACTATGGCTACACCTTC
CASSIQTEANYGYTF
>TRBD2|TRBV20-1|TRBJ2-5|.
TGCAGTGCCCTGGGACTAGACGGGGCAGAGACCCAGTACTTC
CSALGLDGAETQYF
>.|TRBV19|TRBJ2-3|many
TGTGCCAGTAGTATAATAGGGAGCACAGATACGCAGTATTTT
CASSIIGSTDTQYF
>.|TRBV7-3|TRBJ1-1|few
TGTGCCAGCAGCTTGGGCGGAGAAAACACTGAAGCTTTCTTT
CASSLGGENTEAFF
>.|TRBV5-6|TRBJ2-7|many
TGTGCCAGCAGCTTGGGCCCGGGACTTCCCCACGAGCAGTACTTC
CASSLGPGLPHEQYF
>.|TRBV6-2/TRBV6-3|TRBJ1-5|many
TGTGCCAGCAGTTACGAAGGCAGGGAGAATCAGCCCCAGCATTTT
CASSYEGRENQPQHF
>.|TRBV4-1|TRBJ1-4|few
TGCGCCAGCAGCCATTCCGCTGGGGGCTTTAATGAAAAACTGTTTTTT
CASSHSAGGFNEKLFF
>.|TRBV7-9|TRBJ2-1|many
TGTGCCAGCAGCTCCTCCGTCTGGGGCGCTAAGGATGAGCAGTTCTTC
CASSSSVWGAKDEQFF
>TRBD2|TRBV12-3/TRBV12-4|TRBJ2-1|many
TGTGCCAGCAGTTTAGTGGCGGGGGGACAATACAATGAGCAGTTCTTC
CASSLVAGGQYNEQFF
>.|TRBV6-5|TRBJ2-5|.
TGTGCCAGCAGTTACAAGGCGGGATCTGAGACCCAGTACTTC
CASSYKAGSETQYF
>TRBD1|TRBV5-1|TRBJ1-3|many
TGCGCCAGCAGCTCCTTGGGGGACAGGGGGCGAAACACCATATATTTT
CASSSLGDRGRNTIYF
>.|TRBV29-1|TRBJ2-2|many
TGCAGCGTTGAACAGGGGTACACCGGGGAGCTGTTTTTT
CSVEQGYTGELFF
>TRBD1|TRBV11-2|TRBJ2-5|many
TGTGCCAGCAGCCCACCGGGACAGTACCAAGAGACCCAGTACTTC
CASSPPGQYQETQYF
>TRBD2|TRBV12-3/TRBV12-4|TRBJ2-7|few
TGTGCCAGCAGCCGATTTGCGGGGGGGAGCTACGAGCAGTACTTC
CASSRFAGGSYEQYF
>.|TRBV6-6|TRBJ1-2|few
TGTGCCAGCAGTTATACGACAGGAGCTAACTATGGCTACACCTTC
CASSYTTGANYGYTF
>TRBD2|TRBV11-2|TRBJ2-1|many
TGTGCCAGCAGCTTTGCTAGCGGGAGGGCCGGCTACAATGAGCAGTTCTTC
CASSFASGRAGYNEQFF
>TRBD2|TRBV25-1|TRBJ2-7|many
TGTGCCAGCAGTGGTGGGACTAGCGGGAGGGGCTACGAGCAGTACTTC
CASSGGTSGRGYEQYF
>.|TRBV11-2|TRBJ2-2|few
TGTGCCAGCAGCTTAGACAGCCACAAATCCGGGGAGCTGTTTTTT
CASSLDSHKSGELFF
>.|TRBV7-9|TRBJ2-2|many
TGTGCCAGCAGCTTAATCATCGGGGAGCTGTTTTTT
CASSLIIGELFF
>.|TRBV3-1|TRBJ2-3|many
TGTGCCAGCAGCCAGGCCGGGGTAACAGATACGCAGTATTTT
CASSQAGVTDTQYF
>.|TRBV19|TRBJ1-5|medium-sized
TGTGCCAGTAGTATGTGGGCCGGGTCGAGCAATCAGCCCCAGCATTTT
CASSMWAGSSNQPQHF
>.|TRBV15|TRBJ2-4|many
TGTGCCACCAGCAGAGATGCCAGGGCGGCGGCCAAAAACATTCAGTACTTC
CATSRDARAAAKNIQYF
>TRBD1|TRBV19|TRBJ1-1|many
TGTGCCAGTAGCTCCTACAGGGGAACTGAAGCTTTCTTT
CASSSYRGTEAFF
>.|TRBV12-3/TRBV12-4|TRBJ2-3|many
TGTGCCAGCAGGAGGGGACGGCTTAGCACAGATACGCAGTATTTT
CASRRGRLSTDTQYF
>.|TRBV29-1|TRBJ2-7|many
TGCAGCGTTGGGACAGACCATTACGAGCAGTACTTC
CSVGTDHYEQYF
>.|TRBV27|TRBJ1-5|many
TGTGCCAGCAGTTTATTGGTCAATCAGCCCCAGCATTTT
CASSLLVNQPQHF
>TRBD1|TRBV12-3/TRBV12-4|TRBJ1-6|many
TGTGCCAGCAGTACGGGACAGGGGGGAAGTTCACCCCTCCACTTT
CASSTGQGGSSPLHF
>TRBD2|TRBV11-3|TRBJ2-1|many
TGTGCCAGCAGCTTAGACGGGAGGCCTTCCTACAATGAGCAGTTCTTC
CASSLDGRPSYNEQFF
>TRBD1|TRBV14|TRBJ2-5|many
TGTGCCAGCAGCCAAGCCCGGACAGGGGTCGTGGAGACCCAGTACTTC
CASSQARTGVVETQYF
>.|TRBV19|TRBJ2-1|.
TGTGCCAGTAGTATAATGGCGGGTCCTTCCTACAATGAGCAGTTCTTC
CASSIMAGPSYNEQFF
>.|TRBV10-3|TRBJ1-5|many
TGTGCCATCAGTGGAACAGGGAGTCAGCCCCAGCATTTT
CAISGTGSQPQHF
>.|TRBV9|TRBJ2-2|many
TGTGCCAGCAGCGTCCGGGGAGACACCGGGGAGCTGTTTTTT
CASSVRGDTGELFF
>.|TRBV6-1|TRBJ1-6|.
TGTGCCAGCAGCCCCGGCCCCTATAATTCACCCCTCCACTTT
CASSPGPYNSPLHF
>.|TRBV7-2|TRBJ2-1|many
TGTGCCAGCAGCTTACGCCGTCTAGTCGTCTACAATGAGCAGTTCTTC
CASSLRRLVVYNEQFF
>TRBD1|TRBV29-1|TRBJ1-2|few
TGCAGCGCTACGGTAGGGGGCTCTGGCTACACCTTC
CSATVGGSGYTF
>.|TRBV4-1|TRBJ2-2|many
TGCGCCAGCAGCCGGGGTGCGGGCCCCGGGGAGCTGTTTTTT
CASSRGAGPGELFF
>.|TRBV9|TRBJ2-1|many
TGTGCCAGCAGCGTAGGCCAGAGCTCCTACAATGAGCAGTTCTTC
CASSVGQSSYNEQFF
>TRBD2|TRBV7-8|TRBJ2-1|medium-sized
TGTGCCAGCAGCCCAGGGGCTAGCGGGAGCAATGAGCAGTTCTTC
CASSPGASGSNEQFF
>.|TRBV5-4|TRBJ2-1|many
TGTGCCAGCAGCTGGACCCGCACTGGGGATGAGCAGTTCTTC
CASSWTRTGDEQFF
>.|TRBV27|TRBJ1-2|many
TGTGCCAGCAGTTTAGGGGGCCGCAACCCCTACACCTTC
CASSLGGRNPYTF
>TRBD1|TRBV30|TRBJ1-1|many
TGTGCCTGGAGGGTAGGGGACAGGGGCACTGAAGCTTTCTTT
CAWRVGDRGTEAFF
>.|TRBV28|TRBJ1-2|.
TGTGCCAGCAGCTTCTTTCAGGGCTACACCTTC
CASSFFQGYTF
>.|TRBV4-2|TRBJ2-5|many
TGTGCCAGCAGTGAGGAGGAGACCCAGTACTTC
CASSEEETQYF
>TRBD1|TRBV20-1|TRBJ1-1|many
TGCAGTGGCAGCCAACAGGGGGCTTCTTTCTTT
CSGSQQGASFF
>.|TRBV15|TRBJ1-1|few
TGTGCCACCAGCGCCCACCTCGATCTGGGCGCTGAAGCTTTCTTT
CATSAHLDLGAEAFF
>.|TRBV28|TRBJ1-2|.
TGTGCCAGCTTGACACTTAACTATGGCTACACCTTC
CASLTLNYGYTF
>.|TRBV7-2|TRBJ2-5|many
TGTGCCAGCAGCTCGACGACCGGGACCTACGTATTTGTGACCCAGTACTTC
CASSSTTGTYVFVTQYF
>.|TRBV2|TRBJ1-6|few
TGTGCCAGCAGAGGGGCTTGGGTCCACTTT
CASRGAWVHF
>.|TRBV18|TRBJ2-1|.
TGTGCCAGCTCAACTCGGGACCCGGCTCACAATGAGCAGTTCTTC
CASSTRDPAHNEQFF
>TRBD2|TRBV15|TRBJ2-5|many
TGTGCCACCAGCAGAGCTAGCGGGGGGCAAGAGACCCAGTACTTC
CATSRASGGQETQYF
>.|TRBV18|TRBJ2-5|many
TGTGCCAGCTCACTCCGGGACGGAGAGACCCAGTACTTC
CASSLRDGETQYF
>TRBD1|TRBV20-1|TRBJ2-7|many
TGCAGTGTTTTGACCGGGACAGGGGGACACGAGCAGTACTTC
CSVLTGTGGHEQYF
>TRBD2|TRBV30|TRBJ2-1|many
TGTGCCTGGAGAGGGGCTAGCGGGTCCAATGAGCAGTTCTTC
CAWRGASGSNEQFF
>TRBD1|TRBV7-8|TRBJ2-1|many
TGTGCCAGCAGCTTATCCCGCGGCGGCAAGGGGGCTGAGCAGTTCTTC
CASSLSRGGKGAEQFF
>TRBD1|TRBV12-3/TRBV12-4|TRBJ2-3|few
TGTGCCAGCAGTTCAGGGACAGCCGCAGATACGCAGTATTTT
CASSSGTAADTQYF
>TRBD2|TRBV4-2|TRBJ2-7|.
TGTGCCAGCAGCCAGTGGACTAGCGGGGCTCTACAGGACGAGCAGTACTTC
CASSQWTSGALQDEQYF